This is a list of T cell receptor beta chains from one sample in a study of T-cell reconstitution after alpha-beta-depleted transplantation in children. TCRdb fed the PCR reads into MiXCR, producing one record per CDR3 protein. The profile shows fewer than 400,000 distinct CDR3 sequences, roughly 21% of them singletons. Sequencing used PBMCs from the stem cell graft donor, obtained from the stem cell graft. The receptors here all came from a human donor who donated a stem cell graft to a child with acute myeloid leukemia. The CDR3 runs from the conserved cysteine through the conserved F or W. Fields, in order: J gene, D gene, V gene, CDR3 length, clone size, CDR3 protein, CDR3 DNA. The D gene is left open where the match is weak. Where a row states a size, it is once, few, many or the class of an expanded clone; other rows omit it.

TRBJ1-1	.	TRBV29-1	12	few	CSVEGVRTEAFF	TGCAGCGTTGAGGGTGTCCGCACTGAAGCTTTCTTT
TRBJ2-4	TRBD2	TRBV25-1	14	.	CASPPGGAKNIQYF	TGTGCCAGCCCCCCGGGGGGGGCCAAAAACATTCAGTACTTC
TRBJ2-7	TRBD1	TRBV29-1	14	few	CSVTLIQGAGEQYF	TGCAGCGTTACATTAATACAGGGGGCTGGTGAGCAGTACTTC
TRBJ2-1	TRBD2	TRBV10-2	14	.	CASSEWDYDNEQFF	TGCGCCAGCAGTGAGTGGGACTATGACAATGAGCAGTTCTTC
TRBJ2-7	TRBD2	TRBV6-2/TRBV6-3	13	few	CAGESGKSREQYF	TGTGCCGGAGAGAGCGGGAAATCACGCGAGCAGTACTTC
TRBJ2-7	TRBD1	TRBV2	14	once	CASSKGGRAYEQYF	TGTGCCAGCAGTAAAGGGGGCAGGGCCTACGAGCAGTACTTC
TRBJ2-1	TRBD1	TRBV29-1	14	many	CSVDTTGGSHEQFF	TGCAGCGTCGATACGACAGGGGGATCCCATGAGCAGTTCTTC
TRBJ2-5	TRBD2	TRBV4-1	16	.	CASSLGTSGAQETQYF	TGCGCCAGCAGCCTCGGGACTAGCGGAGCCCAAGAGACCCAGTACTTC
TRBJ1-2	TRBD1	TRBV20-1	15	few	CSARPERGQSYGYTF	TGCAGTGCTAGACCCGAGAGGGGGCAAAGCTATGGCTACACCTTC
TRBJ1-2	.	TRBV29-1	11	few	CSVEDGIVQAF	TGCAGCGTGGAGGACGGCATTGTGCAGGCCTTC
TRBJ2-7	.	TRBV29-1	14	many	CSVEDPGPSYEQYF	TGCAGCGTTGAAGATCCTGGGCCCTCCTACGAGCAGTACTTC
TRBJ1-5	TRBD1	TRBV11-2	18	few	CASRPSGTGNHGNQPQHF	TGTGCCAGCAGGCCCTCCGGGACAGGCAACCATGGCAATCAGCCCCAGCATTTT
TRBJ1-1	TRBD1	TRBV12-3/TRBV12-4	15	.	CASSRTGPGNTEAFF	TGTGCCAGCAGCCGGACAGGGCCGGGGAACACTGAAGCTTTCTTT
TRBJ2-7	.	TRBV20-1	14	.	CSARGGGVPLYEYF	TGCAGTGCTAGAGGGGGCGGGGTTCCCCTCTATGAGTACTTC
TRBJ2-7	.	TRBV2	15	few	CASSESGASGGEQYF	TGTGCCAGCAGTGAATCAGGGGCCTCGGGGGGCGAGCAGTACTTC
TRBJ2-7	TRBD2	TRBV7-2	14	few	CASTGRDYLGEQYF	TGTGCCAGCACCGGGAGGGACTACCTCGGGGAGCAGTACTTC
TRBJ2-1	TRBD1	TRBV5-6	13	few	CASSLPQGNEQFF	TGTGCCAGCAGCTTGCCACAGGGGAACGAGCAGTTCTTC
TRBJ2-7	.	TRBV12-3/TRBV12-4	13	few	CASSLASKGEQYF	TGTGCCAGCAGTTTAGCCAGTAAGGGGGAGCAGTACTTC
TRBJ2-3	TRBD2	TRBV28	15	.	CAPRREVGYTDTQYF	TGTGCCCCCCGGCGGGAGGTGGGTTATACAGATACGCAGTATTTT
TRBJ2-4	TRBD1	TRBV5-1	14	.	CASSLDRARNIQYF	TGCGCCAGCAGCCTGGACAGGGCTCGAAACATTCAGTACTTC
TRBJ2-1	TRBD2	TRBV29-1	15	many	CSVATSGSLYNEQFF	TGCAGCGTTGCGACTAGCGGGAGTCTCTACAATGAGCAGTTCTTC
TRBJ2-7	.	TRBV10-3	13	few	CAMDGQFPYEQYF	TGTGCCATGGATGGACAGTTTCCTTACGAGCAGTACTTC
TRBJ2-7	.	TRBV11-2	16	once	CASSLEQGTGEVEQYF	TGTGCCAGCAGCTTAGAACAGGGTACAGGTGAAGTCGAGCAGTACTTC
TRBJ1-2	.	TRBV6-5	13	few	CASKQGSGYGYTF	TGTGCCAGCAAACAGGGTTCCGGCTATGGCTACACCTTC
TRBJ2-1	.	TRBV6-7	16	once	CARDSSGDYYYNEQFF	TGTGCTAGAGATAGTAGTGGTGACTATTACTACAATGAGCAGTTCTTC
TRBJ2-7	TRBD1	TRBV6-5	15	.	CASSYTDRGTYEQYF	TGTGCCAGCAGTTACACGGACAGGGGAACCTACGAGCAGTACTTC
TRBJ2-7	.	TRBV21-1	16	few	CASSKHGGRTSYEQYF	TGTGCCAGCAGCAAACACGGCGGGAGAACCTCCTACGAGCAGTACTTC
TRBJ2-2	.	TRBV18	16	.	CASSPPGTARTGELFF	TGTGCCAGCTCACCACCCGGGACGGCGAGAACCGGGGAGCTGTTTTTT
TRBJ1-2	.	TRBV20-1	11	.	CSASWADGYTF	TGCAGTGCTAGTTGGGCGGATGGCTACACCTTC
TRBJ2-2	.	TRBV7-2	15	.	CASSIRGLNTGELFF	TGTGCCAGCAGCATCCGGGGCCTGAACACCGGGGAGCTGTTTTTT
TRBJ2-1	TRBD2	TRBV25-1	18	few	CASSEGLAGEGRGNEQFF	TGTGCCAGCAGTGAGGGGCTAGCGGGGGAGGGGAGGGGCAATGAGCAGTTCTTC